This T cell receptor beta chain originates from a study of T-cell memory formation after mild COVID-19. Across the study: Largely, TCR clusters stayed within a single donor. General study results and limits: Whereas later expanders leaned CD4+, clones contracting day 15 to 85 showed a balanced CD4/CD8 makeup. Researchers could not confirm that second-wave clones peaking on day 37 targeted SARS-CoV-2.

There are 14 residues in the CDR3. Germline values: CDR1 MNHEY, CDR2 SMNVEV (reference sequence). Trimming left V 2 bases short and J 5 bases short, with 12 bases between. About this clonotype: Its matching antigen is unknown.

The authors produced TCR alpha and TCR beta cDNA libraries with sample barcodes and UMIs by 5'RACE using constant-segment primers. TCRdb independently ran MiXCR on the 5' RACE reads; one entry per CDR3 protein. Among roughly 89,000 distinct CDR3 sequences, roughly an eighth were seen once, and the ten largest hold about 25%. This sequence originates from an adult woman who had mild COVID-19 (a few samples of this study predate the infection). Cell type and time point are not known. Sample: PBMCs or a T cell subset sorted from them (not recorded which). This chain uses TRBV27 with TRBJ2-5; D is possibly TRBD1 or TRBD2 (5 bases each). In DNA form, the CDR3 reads TGTGCCAGCAGTTTAGGGGACGGATGGGAGACCCAGTACTTC. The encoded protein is CASSLGDGWETQYF.